Shown below are 31 T cell receptor beta chains from a single sample sequenced in a study of blood T cells in healthy people across ages. Combining a sample-barcoded 5' primer with a J-beta primer mix, a second PCR ran for 7 to 11 cycles. One entry per CDR3 protein, called by TCRdb with MiXCR from the 5' RACE reads. The data hold 650,000 to 700,000 distinct CDR3 sequences, with roughly half observed a single time. Sequenced material: blood. Receptors were obtained from a woman older than 75 in good health.

Remarks on this clonotype: A clone one base away is much larger, so this may be a read error. This sequence joins TRBV20-1 and TRBJ2-1, with 13 bases aligning to TRBD2. Germline lookup yields CDR1 DFQATT and CDR2 SNEGSKA (reference sequence). This CDR3 contains 17 residues. The CDR3 DNA follows: TGCAGTGCTAGTGGACTAGCGGGAGATAGGTCCTACAATAAGCAGTTCTTC. It specifies CSASGLAGDRSYNKQFF.

V usage is TRBV11-2 and J usage is TRBJ2-4; a possible D gene is TRBD2 (6 bases). The germline gives CDR1 SGHAT, CDR2 FQNNGV. The V and J ends lost 5 bases and 9 bases respectively, with 17 bases between them. This CDR3 contains 14 residues. The CDR3 region is CASSPGDAGTIQYF. The CDR3 bases are TGTGCCAGCAGCCCCGGGGATGCGGGGACCATTCAGTACTTC.

The count of this clonotype is one. This chain links TRBV7-8 with TRBJ2-3; TRBD1 is a possible D gene (5 bases). CDR1 SGHVS and CDR2 FQNEAQ come from the germline V gene. The V end was cut by 11 bases, the J end by 4 bases, with 19 bases between. The CDR3 totals 14 residues. This CDR3 reads CAGQRDLGSDTQYF. In DNA form, the CDR3 reads TGTGCCGGACAAAGGGATTTGGGATCAGATACGCAGTATTTT. The entire variable domain, with the rest obtained from reference TRBV7-8 and TRBJ2-3, is as follows: GAGVSQSPRYKVAKRGQDVALRCDPISGHVSLFWYQQALGQGPEFLTYFQNEAQLDKSGLPSDRFFAERPEGSVSTLKIQRTQQEDSAVYLCAGQRDLGSDTQYFGPGTRLTVL.

This clonotype was counted a few times. The gene calls are TRBV5-1 and TRBJ2-7; TRBD2 matches 11 bases. CDR3 size: 14 residues. Losses at the gene ends were 5 bases for V and 4 bases for J; bases not matched to a gene: 5. CDR1 is SGHRS and CDR2 is YFSETQ in the germline V gene. The CDR3 loop reads CASRTGTSGYEQYF. The CDR3 DNA sequence: TGCGCCAGCAGAACCGGGACTAGCGGTTACGAGCAGTACTTC.

A word on this clonotype: The junction does not match germline at one end; this may be a read error. Written as DNA, the CDR3 is TGTGCCCGCAGTCAACGAAAGACAGGCGGGTTCGGGGAGCTGTTTTTT. It yields the protein CARSQRKTGGFGELFF. This chain uses TRBV6-5 with TRBJ2-2; possibly TRBD1 for D (6 bases). Germline CDR1 and CDR2: MNHEY and SVGAGI. This CDR3 has 16 amino acids.

The chain recombines TRBV4-1 with TRBJ2-5, with 8 bases fitting TRBD2. Germline V gene sequence: CDR1 MGHRA, CDR2 YSYEKL. Trimming at V came to 10 bases and at J to 11 bases, leaving 15 bases not matched to a gene. There are 13 residues in the CDR3. The chain's CDR3 is CATGGLAYNEQYF. In nucleotides, the CDR3 is TGCGCCACGGGCGGACTAGCTTACAATGAGCAGTACTTC.

CDR3 in amino acids: CASSLRTGATGELFF. As DNA, the CDR3 is TGTGCCAGCAGTCTCCGGACAGGAGCGACCGGGGAGCTGTTTTTT. The chain employs TRBV12-3 or TRBV12-4 and TRBJ2-2; TRBD1 aligns across 7 bases. Germline trimming cut 5 bases from V and 5 bases from J; bases unmatched to any gene: 8. CDR3 length: 15 residues.

V usage is TRBV28 and J usage is TRBJ2-7; 9 bases map to TRBD2. J lost 3 bases, V lost 2 bases, and 8 bases had no gene match. The germline V gene encodes CDR1 MDHEN and CDR2 SYDVKM. The CDR3 runs to 16 residues. The CDR3 bases are TGTGCCAGCAGTTTAGTGGCTAGCGGGATTGTCTACGAGCAGTACTTC. Translated, it gives CASSLVASGIVYEQYF.

This chain joins TRBV29-1 and TRBJ2-7; 7 bases align to TRBD2. V lost 0 bases and J lost 2; bases outside the gene matches: 10. CDR3 length equals 16 residues. Germline values: CDR1 SQVTM, CDR2 ANQGSEA. The CDR3: CSVEDGSSGMAYEQYF. CDR3 DNA sequence: TGCAGCGTTGAAGATGGGTCGAGCGGGATGGCCTACGAGCAGTACTTC.

The chain uses TRBV6-5 and TRBJ2-2, with TRBD2 matching 8 bases. Germline V gives CDR1 MNHEY, CDR2 SVGAGI. Trimming removed 4 bases from V and 1 base from J; junction bases left unmatched: 17. This CDR3 is 20 amino acids long. In DNA form, the CDR3 reads TGTGCCAGCAGTTCCTCCCGTTTTACGAGCGGGAGTGGGAACACCGGGGAGCTGTTTTTT. Protein product: CASSSSRFTSGSGNTGELFF.

This chain connects TRBV21-1 to TRBJ1-1; the table's D call of TRBD1 was not tested on the DNA. TRBV21-1 is labeled a pseudogene. The length of the CDR3 is 12 residues. Written as DNA, the CDR3 is TGTGCCAGCAGCCAGGGGGCAAGTGAAGCTTTCTTT. Its protein product is CASSQGASEAFF.

This clonotype was detected once. The chain recombines TRBV5-1 with TRBJ2-2, with unresolved D. The CDR3 loop spans 15 amino acids. V was cut by 3 bases and J by 0 bases, with 9 bases left in between. CDR1 is SGHRS, CDR2 YFSETQ, per germline. The CDR3 here is CASSSGRTNTGELFF. In DNA form, the CDR3 reads TGCGCCAGCAGCTCTGGCAGAACGAACACCGGGGAGCTGTTTTTT. Drawing the rest from reference TRBV5-1 and TRBJ2-2, the complete variable domain is KAGVTQTPRYLIKTRGQQVTLSCSPISGHRSVSWYQQTPGQGLQFLFEYFSETQRNKGNFPGRFSGRQFSNSRSEMNVSTLELGDSALYLCASSSGRTNTGELFFGEGSRLTVL.

On this clonotype: At one boundary the junction diverges from the germline segment, which might be a read error. The chain links TRBV7-9 to TRBJ1-2; D remains ambiguous. Germline V gives CDR1 SEHNR, CDR2 FQNEAQ (reference sequence). The CDR3 totals 11 residues. CDR3 sequence: CAISLPGGYTF. For the CDR3, the DNA is TGTGCCATCAGCTTACCCGGAGGCTACACCTTC. The full variable domain, rest sourced from reference TRBV7-9 and TRBJ1-2, is DTGVSQNPRHKITKRGQNVTFRCDPISEHNRLYWYRQTLGQGPEFLTYFQNEAQLEKSRLLSDRFSAERPKGSFSTLEIQRTEQGDSAMYLCAISLPGGYTFGSGTRLTVV.

In its sample, this clonotype was seen once. A read error may be the cause here, since a much bigger clone is one base away. The chain links TRBV5-1 to TRBJ2-6; possibly TRBD2 for D (6 bases). Germline V gene sequence: CDR1 SGHRS, CDR2 YFSETQ. The CDR3 is made up of 16 amino acids. The CDR3 here is CASSLIGGTGANVLTF. Written as DNA, the CDR3 is TGCGCCAGCAGCTTGATTGGGGGGACTGGGGCCAACGTTCTGACTTTC.

This rearrangement joins TRBV4-2 to TRBJ1-2; D gene unclear. The CDR3 length is 17 residues. The V gene's germline CDR1 is LGHNA and CDR2 YNFKEQ. V gave up 0 bases and J gave up 0 bases, with 14 bases separating them. The CDR3 is CASSQERFLSANYGYTF. CDR3 sequence (DNA): TGTGCCAGCAGCCAAGAACGCTTTCTCTCGGCTAACTATGGCTACACCTTC.

This chain joins TRBV28 and TRBJ2-1, with 13 bases lining up with TRBD2. Germline assignment: CDR1 MDHEN and CDR2 SYDVKM. The V gene end was trimmed by 5 bases and the J gene end by 10 bases; junction bases not matched to a gene: 23. The CDR3 totals 20 residues. This CDR3 reads CASSLREGLAGEHWRGEQFF. In nucleotides, the CDR3 is TGTGCCAGCAGTCTTAGAGAAGGACTAGCGGGAGAACACTGGAGGGGAGAGCAGTTCTTC.

As regards this clonotype: This may come from a read error, since a much larger clone is one base off. The rearrangement joins TRBV7-9 to TRBJ1-1; D call uncertain. V shed 4 bases and J shed 0 bases, with 15 bases lying between them. Looked up from germline, CDR1 is SEHNR and CDR2 is FQNEAQ (reference sequence). The CDR3 sequence is 16 residues long. The DNA for the CDR3 is TGTGCCAGCAGCTACCCGGGAGGGCGAATGAACACTGAAGCTTTCTTT. This codes for CASSYPGGRMNTEAFF.

This chain uses TRBV25-1 with TRBJ2-2; D may be TRBD1 (6 bases). The CDR3 runs to 15 residues. Germline V gene lookup returns CDR1 MGHDK and CDR2 SYGVNS. The V and J ends lost 4 bases and 5 bases respectively, with 14 bases between them. The CDR3 DNA reads as TGTGCCAGCAGTGGTAGGCCAGGGGTGACCGGGGAGCTGTTTTTT. Amino acids: CASSGRPGVTGELFF.

A word on this clonotype: A clone one base away is much larger, so this may be a read error. This chain uses TRBV20-1 with TRBJ2-5; D is unclear. Germline CDR1 DFQATT, CDR2 SNEGSKA (reference sequence). The CDR3 loop spans 15 amino acids. Trimming cost V 0 bases and J 5 bases, with 16 bases left between them. This CDR3 reads CSARDLATNRETQYF. The CDR3 DNA is TGCAGTGCTAGAGATCTGGCTACGAATCGGGAGACCCAGTACTTC.

The chain recombines TRBV29-1 with TRBJ2-5; D perhaps matches TRBD2 (6 bases). This CDR3 region has 15 residues. V shed 3 bases and J shed 0 bases, with 14 bases lying between them. Per germline, CDR1 SQVTM and CDR2 ANQGSEA. Here the CDR3 DNA reads TGCAGCGTTGAGTCGTTAGCGGATTACCAAGAGACCCAGTACTTC. The encoded protein is CSVESLADYQETQYF.

The sample holds one count of this clonotype. This clone may be a read error of a much larger clone one base away. V is TRBV20-1 and J is TRBJ2-7; D might be TRBD2 (6 bases). CDR3 length: 14 amino acids. V dropped 5 bases and J dropped 2 bases, with 16 bases sitting between them. From germline, CDR1 is DFQATT and CDR2 SNEGSKA (reference sequence). CDR3 sequence reads: CSAGGESSAYEQYF. The CDR3 DNA is TGCAGTGCTGGAGGGGAGTCTAGCGCCTACGAGCAGTACTTC.

Regarding this clonotype: Being one base from a much bigger clone, this may be a read error. The gene calls are TRBV20-1 and TRBJ2-4; unclear D gene. Looked up from germline, CDR1 is DFQATT and CDR2 is SNEGSKA (reference sequence). This CDR3 is 12 amino acids long. The CDR3 here is CGASPDKNIQYF. The CDR3 DNA is TGCGGTGCTAGTCCGGACAAAAACATTCAGTACTTC.

The chain joins TRBV9 to TRBJ2-1; 10 bases are shared with TRBD1. With 2 bases clipped from V and 7 bases from J, the junction kept 6 bases outside the gene matches. Germline V gene sequence: CDR1 SGDLS, CDR2 YYNGEE. CDR3 length: 15 amino acids. The CDR3 loop reads CASSVGGQGPNEQFF. The CDR3 DNA is TGTGCCAGCAGCGTGGGGGGACAGGGGCCGAATGAGCAGTTCTTC.

This clonotype was counted only a few times. J is TRBJ2-2 and V is TRBV7-2; 7 bases are shared with TRBD2. Germline V CDR1 and CDR2: SGHTA, FQGNSA. V lost 5 bases, J lost 8 bases, and 17 bases stayed unmatched. The CDR3 is 17 amino acids. The CDR3 coding sequence is TGTGCCAGCAGCCCTTGGCCCCAACTAGCGTCCTCTGGGGAGCTGTTTTTT. Translated, it gives CASSPWPQLASSGELFF. The variable domain in full, completed from reference TRBV7-2 and TRBJ2-2, reads GAGVSQSPSNKVTEKGKDVELRCDPISGHTALYWYRQSLGQGLEFLIYFQGNSAPDKSGLPSDRFSAERTGGSVSTLTIQRTQQEDSAVYLCASSPWPQLASSGELFFGEGSRLTVL.

The rearrangement joins TRBV19 to TRBJ1-1; no reliable D call. The V end was cut by 5 bases, the J end by 8 bases, with 18 bases between. CDR3 length: 14 residues. From germline, CDR1 is LNHDA and CDR2 SQIVND (reference sequence). As DNA, the CDR3 is TGTGCCAGTAGTGCCGCAATGGAGGGCGGGGAAGCTTTCTTT. The encoded protein is CASSAAMEGGEAFF.

The chain employs TRBV9 and TRBJ2-7; perhaps TRBD2 as D (6 bases). Germline V gene sequence: CDR1 SGDLS, CDR2 YYNGEE. The CDR3 length is 15 residues. With 4 bases removed from V and 0 bases from J, the gap between germline ends came to 14 bases. The CDR3 DNA follows: TGTGCCAGCAGCCCGGGGGTAGCGAGCTCCTACGAGCAGTACTTC. Protein product: CASSPGVASSYEQYF.

Many counts were recorded for this clonotype. V and J are TRBV12-3 or TRBV12-4 and TRBJ2-3, with 13 bases aligning to TRBD2. The CDR3 runs to 17 residues. With V trimmed by 5 bases and J by 5 bases, 10 bases remained unmatched. CDR3 coding DNA: TGTGCCAGCAGTCCGGGCAGGACTAGCGGGAGTGGAGATACGCAGTATTTT. The encoded protein is CASSPGRTSGSGDTQYF.

V gene TRBV20-1 combines with J gene TRBJ1-1; TRBD1 matches at 7 bases. V gave up 3 bases and J gave up 10 bases; unmatched junction bases: 14. CDR3 size: 14 residues. Germline CDR1 and CDR2: DFQATT and SNEGSKA (reference sequence). The CDR3 spells CSASRGQALSGAFF. DNA for the CDR3: TGCAGTGCTAGCCGAGGACAGGCTCTCTCGGGAGCTTTCTTT.

CDR3 region: CASSFDRVFYEQYF. CDR3 coding DNA: TGCGCCAGCAGCTTCGACAGGGTATTCTACGAGCAGTACTTC. The V call is TRBV5-1, the J call TRBJ2-7; 7 bases match TRBD1. V gave up 2 bases and J gave up 3 bases; unmatched junction bases: 5. The length of the CDR3 is 14 residues. Germline V gene lookup returns CDR1 SGHRS and CDR2 YFSETQ.

Many counts were recorded for this clonotype. The chain joins TRBV6-5 to TRBJ1-2; 7 bases line up with TRBD1. V shed 8 bases, J shed 5 bases, and the junction held 5 bases outside the gene matches. Germline V lookup: CDR1 MNHEY, CDR2 SVGAGI. CDR3 length equals 12 residues. CDR3: CASYDREYGYTF. The DNA of the CDR3 is TGTGCCAGCTACGACAGGGAGTATGGCTACACCTTC.

There are a few counts of this clonotype. The chain is built from TRBV28 and TRBJ2-1; TRBD2 is a possible D gene (5 bases). Between the trimmed V and J ends, which lost 5 bases and 5 bases, there was a span of 25 bases. This CDR3 region has 18 residues. Germline CDR1 and CDR2: MDHEN and SYDVKM. The DNA of the CDR3 is TGTGCCAGCAGTCTCCCCACCCTCGGTGGGAGTCAAGACAATGAGCAGTTCTTC. It is translated as CASSLPTLGGSQDNEQFF.